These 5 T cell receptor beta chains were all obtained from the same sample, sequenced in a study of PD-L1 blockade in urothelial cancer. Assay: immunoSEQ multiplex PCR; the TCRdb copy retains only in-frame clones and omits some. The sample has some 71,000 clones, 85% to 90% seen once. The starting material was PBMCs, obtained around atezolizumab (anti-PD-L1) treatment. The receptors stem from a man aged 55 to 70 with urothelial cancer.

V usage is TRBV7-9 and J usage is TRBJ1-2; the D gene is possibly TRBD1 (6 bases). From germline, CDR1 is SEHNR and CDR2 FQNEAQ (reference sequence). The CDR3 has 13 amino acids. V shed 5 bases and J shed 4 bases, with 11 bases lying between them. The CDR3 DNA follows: TGTGCCAGCAGCCCTCAGGACAGCTATGGCTACACCTTC. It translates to CASSPQDSYGYTF.

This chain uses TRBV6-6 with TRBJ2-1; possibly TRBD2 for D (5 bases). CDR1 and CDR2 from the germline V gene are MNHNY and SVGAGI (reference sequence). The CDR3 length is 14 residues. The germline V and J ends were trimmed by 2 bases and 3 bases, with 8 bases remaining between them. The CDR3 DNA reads TGTGCCAGCAGTTACCGAGCGGACTACAATGAGCAGTTCTTC. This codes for CASSYRADYNEQFF.

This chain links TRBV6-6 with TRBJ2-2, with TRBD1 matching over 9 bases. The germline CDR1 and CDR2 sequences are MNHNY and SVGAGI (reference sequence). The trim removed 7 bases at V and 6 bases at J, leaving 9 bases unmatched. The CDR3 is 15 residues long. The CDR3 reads CASKSGTGLAGELFF. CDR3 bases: TGTGCCAGCAAATCCGGGACAGGGCTTGCCGGGGAGCTGTTTTTT.

In DNA form, the CDR3 reads TGTGCCATCACCCCGCGGCCCGCTAGCGGGAACACCGGGGAGCTGTTTTTT. This sequence encodes CAITPRPASGNTGELFF. The gene calls are TRBV10-3 and TRBJ2-2; 7 bases line up with TRBD2. The CDR3 loop spans 17 amino acids. V dropped 7 bases and J dropped 1; count of bases not matched to a gene: 12. Germline CDR1 ENHRY, CDR2 SYGVKD.

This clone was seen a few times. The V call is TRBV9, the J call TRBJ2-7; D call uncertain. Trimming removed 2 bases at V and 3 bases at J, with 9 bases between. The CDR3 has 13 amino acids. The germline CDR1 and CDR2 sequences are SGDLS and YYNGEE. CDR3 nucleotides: TGTGCCAGCAGCGTGGCCGCAAGCTACGAGCAGTACTTC. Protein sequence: CASSVAASYEQYF. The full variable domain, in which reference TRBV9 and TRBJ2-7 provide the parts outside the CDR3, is DSGVTQTPKHLITATGQRVTLRCSPRSGDLSVYWYQQSLDQGLQFLIQYYNGEERAKGNILERFSAQQFPDLHSELNLSSLELGDSALYFCASSVAASYEQYFGPGTRLTVT.